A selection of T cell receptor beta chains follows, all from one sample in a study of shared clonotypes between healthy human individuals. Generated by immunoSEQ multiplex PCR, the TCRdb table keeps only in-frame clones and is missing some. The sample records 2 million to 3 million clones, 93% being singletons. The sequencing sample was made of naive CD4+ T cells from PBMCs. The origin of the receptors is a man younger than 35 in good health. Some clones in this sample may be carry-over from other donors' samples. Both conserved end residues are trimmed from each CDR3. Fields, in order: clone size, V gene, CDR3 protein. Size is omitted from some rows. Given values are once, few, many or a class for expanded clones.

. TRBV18 ASSPSGGNTEAF
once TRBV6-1 ASSETGTYNEQF
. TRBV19 ASTDRREGIVGDGYT
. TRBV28 ARIGQGRVEQF
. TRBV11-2 ASSGTSGRWTGELF
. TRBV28 ASSLAARGTNTEAF
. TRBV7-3 ASSLGTGNYEQY
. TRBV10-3 AITESSYNEQF
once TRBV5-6 ASSIGQSYEQY
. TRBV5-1 ASSPWTETDTQY
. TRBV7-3 ASSLSGVRTDTQY
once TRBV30 AWSRGLDSNQPQH
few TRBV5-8 ASSRGTSGMNEQF
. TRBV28 ASVLTDTQY
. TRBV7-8 ASSLMSGTGGYGELF
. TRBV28 ASSFPRSYEQY
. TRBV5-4 ASSINRAGGPLNEQF
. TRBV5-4 ASSLGGLTYNEQF
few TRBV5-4 ASSGGGAGNTEAF
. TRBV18 ASSPERNDRALF
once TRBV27 ASSIPRGTQY
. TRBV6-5 ASRDKSDGNTIY
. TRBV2 ASSEGLEGYNEQF
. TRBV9 ASSVVSGTQY
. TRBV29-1 SVQGRTSYEQY
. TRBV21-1 ASLGAAGGKDTQY
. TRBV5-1 ASSLSPPGTGQLTDTQY
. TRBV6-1 ASSWTGKHQPQH
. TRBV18 ASSPPNRGSGANVLT
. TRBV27 ASSLYREGPTDTQY
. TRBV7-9 ASSSGLAGVGYEQY
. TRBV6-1 ASSPGTSVYNEQF
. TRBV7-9 ASSSLRDRAVRY
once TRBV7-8 ASSKLTDINYGYT
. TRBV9 ASSAGLRDLAEQF
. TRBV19 ASSAGYQPQH
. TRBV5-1 ASNRWTASYEQY
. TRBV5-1 ASSLDRMNTEAF
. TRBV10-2 ASSDIHEANVLT
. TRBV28 ASSSGTGEYEQY
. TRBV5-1 ASSLGGLSSGEQF
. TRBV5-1 ASSTETQATEAF
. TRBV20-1 SASMITIPF